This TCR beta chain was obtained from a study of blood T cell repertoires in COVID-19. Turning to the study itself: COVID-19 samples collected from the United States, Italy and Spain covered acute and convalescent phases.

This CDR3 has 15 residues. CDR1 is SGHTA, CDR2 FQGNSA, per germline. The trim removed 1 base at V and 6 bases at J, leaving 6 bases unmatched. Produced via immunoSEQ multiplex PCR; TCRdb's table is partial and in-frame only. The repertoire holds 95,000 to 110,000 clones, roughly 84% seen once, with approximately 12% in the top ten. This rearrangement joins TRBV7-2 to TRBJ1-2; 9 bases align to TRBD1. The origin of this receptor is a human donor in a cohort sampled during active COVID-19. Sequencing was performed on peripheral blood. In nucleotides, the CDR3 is TGTGCCAGCAGCTTAGAACACCGGACAGGGGATGGCTACACCTTC. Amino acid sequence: CASSLEHRTGDGYTF. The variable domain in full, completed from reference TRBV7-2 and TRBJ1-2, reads GAGVSQSPSNKVTEKGKDVELRCDPISGHTALYWYRQSLGQGLEFLIYFQGNSAPDKSGLPSDRFSAERTGGSVSTLTIQRTQQEDSAVYLCASSLEHRTGDGYTFGSGTRLTVV.